The 15 T cell receptor beta chains below all came from one sample that was sequenced in a study of graft-versus-host responses after intestinal transplantation. TCRdb keeps only in-frame clones here, not all; method: immunoSEQ multiplex PCR. The sample consists of about 130,000 clones, more than 90% of them appearing once. Their specific antigens are unknown. Sequencing used unstimulated CD4+ T cells sorted from spleen or lymph node cells, obtained before intestinal transplant. These receptors came from a human donor who received an intestinal transplant.

The chain combines TRBV5-1 with TRBJ2-3, with 8 bases identical to TRBD2. Unmatched junction bases numbered 7, after V lost 4 bases and J lost 0 bases. Germline CDR1 is SGHRS and CDR2 is YFSETQ. The CDR3 totals 16 residues. CDR3 protein: CASSNELAASTDTQYF. In DNA, the CDR3 is TGCGCCAGCAGCAATGAACTAGCGGCAAGCACAGATACGCAGTATTTT.

This clone was found once. The J gene is TRBJ2-3, the V gene TRBV20-1; D possibly corresponds to TRBD1 (5 bases). The CDR3 loop spans 10 amino acids. Between the trimmed V and J ends, which lost 5 bases and 5 bases, there was a span of 5 bases. Germline V lookup: CDR1 DFQATT, CDR2 SNEGSKA (reference sequence). DNA for the CDR3: TGCAGTGCTGACAGAGATACGCAGTATTTT. This gives the protein CSADRDTQYF.

The V gene is TRBV5-8, the J gene TRBJ2-7; a weak D match, TRBD2 (5 bases). The CDR3 spans 14 residues. CDR1 and CDR2 (germline): SGHTS, YDEGEE. V lost 5 bases to trimming and J lost 2 bases, with 14 bases between them. The CDR3 DNA follows: TGTGCCAGCAGGTCATCGGGGTCCACCTACGAGCAGTACTTC. Translating gives CASRSSGSTYEQYF. Filled out from reference TRBV5-8 and TRBJ2-7, the complete variable domain reads EAGVTQSPTHLIKTRGQQATLRCSPISGHTSVYWYQQALGLGLQFLLWYDEGEERNRGNFPPRFSGRQFPNYSSELNVNALELEDSALYLCASRSSGSTYEQYFGPGTRLTVT.

The rearrangement links TRBV10-3 to TRBJ2-1, with D possibly TRBD1 on 5 matching bases. This CDR3 has 13 residues. Trimming left V 3 bases short and J 10 bases short, with 13 bases between. CDR1 is ENHRY and CDR2 is SYGVKD in the germline V gene. The CDR3 DNA reads as TGTGCCATCAGTGATCGCTGGGGCGAAGAGCAGTTCTTC. Translated: CAISDRWGEEQFF.

The chain links TRBV18 to TRBJ1-1; D unclear. Trimming took off 4 bases at V and 3 bases at J, with 9 bases between the two ends. Germline V gene data show CDR1 as KGHSH and CDR2 as LQKENI. The CDR3 loop spans 13 amino acids. The CDR3 nucleotides read TGTGCCAGCTCACGTTTGGAGGACACTGAAGCTTTCTTT. Its translation: CASSRLEDTEAFF.

The rearrangement joins TRBV11-2 to TRBJ2-2, with D perhaps matching TRBD2 (5 bases). CDR1 and CDR2 (germline): SGHAT, FQNNGV. The V end was cut by 2 bases, the J end by 5 bases, with 6 bases between. CDR3 length equals 13 residues. The CDR3: CASSLSGTGELFF. CDR3 in DNA: TGTGCCAGCAGCTTATCGGGAACCGGGGAGCTGTTTTTT.

The V and J genes are TRBV11-2 and TRBJ2-7; 9 bases are shared with TRBD1. The CDR3 totals 18 residues. V shed 5 bases and J 2 bases; nucleotides not matched to a gene: 16. Germline V gene data show CDR1 as SGHAT and CDR2 as FQNNGV. The CDR3 spells CASSPRREWTGVTYEQYF. CDR3 in DNA: TGTGCCAGCAGCCCAAGAAGGGAATGGACAGGGGTGACCTACGAGCAGTACTTC. Full variable domain (rest looked up from reference TRBV11-2 and TRBJ2-7): EAGVAQSPRYKIIEKRQSVAFWCNPISGHATLYWYQQILGQGPKLLIQFQNNGVVDDSQLPKDRFSAERLKGVDSTLKIQPAKLEDSAVYLCASSPRREWTGVTYEQYFGPGTRLTVT.

This clone came up once. The CDR3 protein is CASSLVSTSNQPQHF. CDR3 coding DNA: TGTGCCAGCAGCTTAGTCTCCACTAGCAATCAGCCCCAGCATTTT. The V gene is TRBV7-2, the J gene TRBJ1-5; D gene uncertain. The germline CDR1 and CDR2 sequences are SGHTA and FQGNSA. V dropped 1 base and J dropped 0 bases, with 7 bases sitting between them. The CDR3 totals 15 residues.

CDR3 sequence reads: CASSEAHLQDEQYF. CDR3 sequence (DNA): TGTGCCAGCAGTGAAGCGCACTTACAGGACGAGCAGTACTTC. The chain uses TRBV6-1 and TRBJ2-7; D is perhaps TRBD1 (5 bases). The CDR3 is 14 amino acids. Germline CDR1 and CDR2: MNHNS and SASEGT. Trimming took off 0 bases at V and 5 bases at J, with 11 bases between the two ends.

The rearrangement links TRBV4-1 to TRBJ1-5; D gene uncertain. The V gene lost 0 bases and the J gene lost 0 bases, with 3 bases spanning the gap. Germline V gene sequence: CDR1 MGHRA, CDR2 YSYEKL. CDR3 length: 14 residues. DNA for the CDR3: TGCGCCAGCAGCCAAGACGGTAGCAATCAGCCCCAGCATTTT. It yields the protein CASSQDGSNQPQHF.

V gene TRBV18 combines with J gene TRBJ2-7; D is uncertain. The V and J ends lost 0 bases and 5 bases respectively, with 11 bases between them. Germline V gives CDR1 KGHSH, CDR2 LQKENI. The CDR3 sequence is 14 residues long. The CDR3 is CASSPPYPSDEQYF. In nucleotides, the CDR3 is TGTGCCAGCTCACCACCGTACCCCTCGGACGAGCAGTACTTC.

This sequence joins TRBV2 and TRBJ2-7, with unresolved D. Germline V gene data show CDR1 as SNHLY and CDR2 as FYNNEI. The CDR3 runs to 14 residues. V lost 2 bases to trimming and J lost 2 bases, with 10 bases between them. This CDR3 reads CASSEYGRAYEQYF. The CDR3 DNA reads as TGTGCCAGCAGTGAATATGGTAGAGCCTACGAGCAGTACTTC.

The V and J genes are TRBV5-4 and TRBJ2-1; 14 bases agree with TRBD2. The CDR3 loop spans 19 amino acids. CDR1 is SGHNT and CDR2 is YYREEE in the germline V gene (reference sequence). V shed 4 bases and J 7 bases; nucleotides not matched to a gene: 16. CDR3 protein: CASSPRTSGGLRAGNEQFF. The CDR3, as DNA: TGTGCCAGCAGCCCCCGGACTAGCGGGGGGCTCCGGGCAGGTAATGAGCAGTTCTTC.

The V gene is TRBV5-4, the J gene TRBJ1-3, with 10 bases aligning to TRBD1. The CDR3 runs to 15 residues. The germline CDR1 and CDR2 sequences are SGHNT and YYREEE (reference sequence). J was trimmed by 2 bases and V by 4 bases; bases with no gene match: 3. Here the CDR3 DNA reads TGTGCCAGCAGCCCCGGGACAGGGGCTGGAAACACCATATATTTT. It is translated as CASSPGTGAGNTIYF.

CDR3 region: CASSQERWGERYGETQYF. CDR3 DNA: TGTGCCAGCAGCCAAGAACGATGGGGGGAACGCTACGGAGAGACCCAGTACTTC. The V call is TRBV4-2, the J call TRBJ2-5; tentative D call: TRBD2 (6 bases). There are 18 residues in the CDR3. Germline V gives CDR1 LGHNA, CDR2 YNFKEQ. With 0 bases removed from V and 4 bases from J, the gap between germline ends came to 21 bases.